This TCR beta chain was profiled in a study of cytomegalovirus exposure and HLA in healthy donors. The CDR3 runs to 15 residues. Per the germline V gene, CDR1 is MNHEY and CDR2 is SVGAGI. With 60 Vbeta and 13 Jbeta primers, the PCR was carried out. Profiling relied on immunoSEQ multiplex PCR, and the TCRdb table lists in-frame clones only, not all of them. The table records roughly 180,000 clones, approximately 83% of them present only once. In the case of this clone: Its antigen is as yet unknown.

Study-wide results and caveats: It was reported in a later analysis that an Asian-associated ancestry cluster showed fewer N-insertions than the roughly 620-donor mean.

The clonotype originates from a young man in good health and CMV-seropositive. Material: PBMCs. The rearrangement joins TRBV6-5 to TRBJ2-5; D gene unclear. The tail of the sequence fits TRBJ2-7 better, so the J call may be wrong. This CDR3 is CASSYSSGYTYEQYF. In DNA, the CDR3 is TGTGCCAGCAGTTACTCTTCGGGTTACACCTACGAGCAGTACTTC.